The T cell receptor (beta chain) under discussion was sequenced for a study of shared T cell receptors in the human thymus (dated by TCRdb to about 2021). Study-level background: The study examined how the human thymus generates shared, self-reactive T-cell receptor alpha chains.

CDR1 WSHSY and CDR2 SAAADI were looked up in the germline V gene. The CDR3, cysteine through phenylalanine, is 15 amino acids long. Just CDR3 DNA is preserved here, 45 bases in frame from base 1. V is pared back by 5 bases and J by 3 bases, with 16 bases lying between the germline termini. Library creation used the immunoSEQ multiplex PCR assay. The source is immuneACCESS, and TCRdb retained only in-frame sequences with V and J called. Part of the clones is not carried over; for the studies checked, unresolved V genes explain less than half of this, and the remainder is unexplained. Here the sample has approximately 760,000 clones; approximately 83% occur a single time. Around 0.0099% of the sample is in the top ten clones. About this clone itself: Its antigen has not been determined. Per-base qualities were not stored, and no clone one base away is much larger.

Another study also made use of these data, one on human thymus T cells. As that second study puts it: The donors were immunologically healthy infants in Finland who had open corrective cardiac surgery for congenital heart defects. The thymus tissue came from surgical resects taken out during corrective cardiac surgery. Both the thymic and the peripheral blood repertoires appeared to show biased V and J gene segment usage. Highly overlapping thymic TCR repertoires among unrelated individuals were reported in the related research. TCR alpha and beta repertoires from roughly 8 infant thymus samples and a few related peripheral blood samples were characterized in the study. The infant donors were roughly 6 to 250 days old, and the cohort included five to seven males and a couple of females. Thymocytes were freed from the tissue by mechanical means and kept at -70 degrees C as pellets of about 9-30 million cells. A QIAsymphony instrument was used to extract genomic DNA from frozen cell pellets. TCRB and TCRAD loci were amplified from a standardized quantity of quality-controlled genomic DNA using the immunoSEQ multiplex PCR assay. The amplicons spanned the V(D)J region and were long enough to cover the CDR3 and allow V and J genes to be identified. The amplicons were sequenced on an Illumina platform via the commercial immunoSEQ service. Corrections for primer bias and sequencing errors followed previously described methods, while TCRAD and TCRB definitions were based on the IMGT database. The repertoires were analysed using immunoSEQ Analyzer 3.0 and VDJTools for basic statistics, V/J segment usage, diversity estimates, rarefaction and pairwise overlap. To estimate diversity, the Chao1, ChaoE, Efron-Thisted, Shannon and inverse Simpson indices were applied, and diversity was also estimated on datasets down-sampled to the smallest sample. For repertoire overlap, CDR3 nucleotide sequence, V gene and J gene had to match strictly, and clustering was done by Jaccard-based multidimensional scaling. On average, roughly 890,000 unique TCRB clonotypes were obtained from thymus samples, compared with roughly 89,000 from blood samples.

The sample was thymocytes. This clonotype was sampled from a girl under three years old with a congenital heart defect. Donor details come from another sample of the same person, matched by shared clones. Recombination joined TRBV10-2 with TRBJ1-2; the D region possibly corresponds to TRBD1 (6 bases align). The bases read TGCGCCAGCAGTCATACAGGGATCCCGGACTATGGCTACACCTTC. It is translated as CASSHTGIPDYGYTF.